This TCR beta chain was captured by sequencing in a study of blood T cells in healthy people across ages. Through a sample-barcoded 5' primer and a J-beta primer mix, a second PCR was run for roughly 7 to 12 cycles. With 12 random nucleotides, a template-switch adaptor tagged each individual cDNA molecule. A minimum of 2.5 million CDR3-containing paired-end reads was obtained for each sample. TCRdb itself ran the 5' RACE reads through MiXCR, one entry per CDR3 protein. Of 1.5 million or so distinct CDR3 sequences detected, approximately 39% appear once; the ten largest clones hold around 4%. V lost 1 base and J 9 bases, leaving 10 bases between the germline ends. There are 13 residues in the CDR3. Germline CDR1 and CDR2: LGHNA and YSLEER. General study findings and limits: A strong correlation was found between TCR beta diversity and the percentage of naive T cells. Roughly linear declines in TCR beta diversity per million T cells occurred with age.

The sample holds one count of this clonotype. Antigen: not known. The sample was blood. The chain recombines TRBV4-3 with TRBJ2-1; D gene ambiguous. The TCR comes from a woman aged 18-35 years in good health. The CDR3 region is CASSQGIVREQFF. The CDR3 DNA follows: TGCGCCAGCAGCCAAGGGATAGTCCGTGAGCAGTTCTTC.